Sequencing of this T cell receptor beta chain was carried out in a study of PD-L1 blockade in urothelial cancer. Using immunoSEQ multiplex PCR, the repertoire was profiled, and TCRdb retains in-frame clones only, with some absent. Here the sample spans roughly 50,000 clones, approximately 81% being singletons. Time point reported: pretreatment peripheral blood. V gave up 1 base and J gave up 2 bases; unmatched junction bases: 4. The CDR3 contains 16 residues. Germline CDR1 reads SGHVS; CDR2 reads FNYEAQ. The genes are TRBV7-6 and TRBJ2-3; 9 bases are a match to TRBD2. This sample comprised PBMCs, obtained around atezolizumab (anti-PD-L1) treatment. The receptor comes from a man between 65 and 85 years old with urothelial cancer. CDR3 loop: CASSLEGGGATDTQYF. The CDR3 region has the DNA TGTGCCAGCAGCTTAGAAGGCGGGGGGGCCACAGATACGCAGTATTTT.